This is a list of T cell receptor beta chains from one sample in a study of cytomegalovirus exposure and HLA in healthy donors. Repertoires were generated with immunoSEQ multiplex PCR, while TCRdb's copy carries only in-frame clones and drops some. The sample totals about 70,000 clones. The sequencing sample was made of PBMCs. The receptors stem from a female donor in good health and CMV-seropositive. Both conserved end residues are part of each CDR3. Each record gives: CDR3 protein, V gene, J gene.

cdr3_aa: CASLGSSYEQYF; v_call: TRBV28; j_call: TRBJ2-7
cdr3_aa: CASSEISGFYEQYF; v_call: TRBV6-1; j_call: TRBJ2-7
cdr3_aa: CASSVTGGYNQPQHF; v_call: TRBV27; j_call: TRBJ1-5
cdr3_aa: CASSLDMTGELFF; v_call: TRBV11-3; j_call: TRBJ2-2
cdr3_aa: CASSRGGSSYNEQFF; v_call: TRBV19; j_call: TRBJ2-1
cdr3_aa: CASSLPFPWPRGAKPFYEQYF; v_call: TRBV7-6; j_call: TRBJ2-7
cdr3_aa: CASSLSGEETEAFF; v_call: TRBV4-3; j_call: TRBJ1-1
cdr3_aa: CASSRDRAGYEQYF; v_call: TRBV19; j_call: TRBJ2-7
cdr3_aa: CASSLKGLNTEAFF; v_call: TRBV5-8; j_call: TRBJ1-1
cdr3_aa: CASSVSGGAYEQCF; v_call: TRBV19; j_call: TRBJ2-7
cdr3_aa: CSVGRRDSQNTEAFF; v_call: TRBV29-1; j_call: TRBJ1-1
cdr3_aa: CASSLHRGMNTEAFF; v_call: TRBV27; j_call: TRBJ1-1
cdr3_aa: CASSGPGGSNYGYTF; v_call: TRBV28; j_call: TRBJ1-2
cdr3_aa: CASSIDQGTYGYTF; v_call: TRBV19; j_call: TRBJ1-2
cdr3_aa: CSVDLAGGPDTQYF; v_call: TRBV29-1; j_call: TRBJ2-3
cdr3_aa: CASTSLEGANTGELFF; v_call: TRBV7-8; j_call: TRBJ2-2
cdr3_aa: CASSTWSSYNSPLHF; v_call: TRBV5-4; j_call: TRBJ1-6
cdr3_aa: CASTRGGVSNQPQHF; v_call: TRBV19; j_call: TRBJ1-5
cdr3_aa: CATSRGGTGVASGTYEQYF; v_call: TRBV15; j_call: TRBJ2-7
cdr3_aa: CASSQEGTSGAREQFF; v_call: TRBV4-2; j_call: TRBJ2-1
cdr3_aa: CASSLSQGSVYNSPLHF; v_call: TRBV27; j_call: TRBJ1-6
cdr3_aa: CASSVAGQELVDTEAFF; v_call: TRBV9; j_call: TRBJ1-1
cdr3_aa: CASSPPIFGGPNTEAFF; v_call: TRBV28; j_call: TRBJ1-1
cdr3_aa: CASSPYRDGYTF; v_call: TRBV11-3; j_call: TRBJ1-2
cdr3_aa: CSVAPQGVGTEAFF; v_call: TRBV29-1; j_call: TRBJ1-1
cdr3_aa: CASSSGGVDADTQYF; v_call: TRBV6-1; j_call: TRBJ2-3
cdr3_aa: CSARRDTQYF; v_call: TRBV20-1; j_call: TRBJ2-3
cdr3_aa: CATSTGTSDTYEQYF; v_call: TRBV15; j_call: TRBJ2-7
cdr3_aa: CASYRRGGANVLTF; v_call: TRBV23-1; j_call: TRBJ2-6
cdr3_aa: CASTPTGVDEKLFF; v_call: TRBV7-2; j_call: TRBJ1-4
cdr3_aa: CASSLFPRTRGLPRSPLHF; v_call: TRBV7-9; j_call: TRBJ1-6
cdr3_aa: CASSEFGGPYEQYF; v_call: TRBV6-1; j_call: TRBJ2-7
cdr3_aa: CASSLTGREAFF; v_call: TRBV7-2; j_call: TRBJ1-1
cdr3_aa: CALPGLAGDEQYF; v_call: TRBV19; j_call: TRBJ2-7
cdr3_aa: CASSLIGNGNTIYF; v_call: TRBV28; j_call: TRBJ1-3
cdr3_aa: CASSLGTGENTEAFF; v_call: TRBV5-1; j_call: TRBJ1-1
cdr3_aa: CASSPSNYGSGRASGELFF; v_call: TRBV10-1; j_call: TRBJ2-2
cdr3_aa: CASSQTGADNEQFF; v_call: TRBV6-5; j_call: TRBJ2-1
cdr3_aa: CASSLAQGDYGYTF; v_call: TRBV7-2; j_call: TRBJ1-2
cdr3_aa: CASSYEGSGGYTF; v_call: TRBV6-5; j_call: TRBJ1-2
cdr3_aa: CASSLDRGRGYTF; v_call: TRBV28; j_call: TRBJ1-2
cdr3_aa: CASSEPIADYYNEQFF; v_call: TRBV6-1; j_call: TRBJ2-1
cdr3_aa: CASSFSTGPGANVLTF; v_call: TRBV7-3; j_call: TRBJ2-6
cdr3_aa: CSVLLETSTDTQYF; v_call: TRBV29-1; j_call: TRBJ2-3
cdr3_aa: CASSPYGQGAWGYTF; v_call: TRBV18; j_call: TRBJ1-2
cdr3_aa: CASSFGTGPAAGNSPLHF; v_call: TRBV28; j_call: TRBJ1-6
cdr3_aa: CAWNRSPDTEAFF; v_call: TRBV30; j_call: TRBJ1-1
cdr3_aa: CASSIAPGTNYNEQFF; v_call: TRBV19; j_call: TRBJ2-1
cdr3_aa: CASSGIQGRFEKLFF; v_call: TRBV6-1; j_call: TRBJ1-4
cdr3_aa: CASSDDRGLQPQHF; v_call: TRBV2; j_call: TRBJ1-5
cdr3_aa: CASSWVFLRASSYNEQFF; v_call: TRBV5-1; j_call: TRBJ2-1
cdr3_aa: CASSEMSVGAETQYF; v_call: TRBV2; j_call: TRBJ2-5
cdr3_aa: CARSLQETQYF; v_call: TRBV5-1; j_call: TRBJ2-5